This T cell receptor beta chain was obtained from a study of cytomegalovirus exposure and HLA in healthy donors. Study results and limitations: Association of a missense DCLRE1C variant with TCR beta V- and J-gene trimming was reported in a later analysis.

PCR primers comprised 60 Vbeta and 13 Jbeta primers. Produced via immunoSEQ multiplex PCR; TCRdb's table is partial and in-frame only. The table lists over 70,000 clones, more than 70% of them singletons. Everyone who donated was a healthy bone marrow donor. At sampling all donors were nominally healthy, likely with unrecorded immune exposures. The CDR3 is 14 residues long. The germline V gene encodes CDR1 MDHEN and CDR2 SYDVKM. V was cut by 2 bases and J by 3 bases, with 11 bases left in between. As for this clone: Antigen: not known.

Sequenced input: PBMCs. The TCR sequence derives from a male donor in good health and CMV-seropositive. V is TRBV28 and J is TRBJ2-7, with D perhaps TRBD2 (5 bases). The CDR3 DNA sequence: TGTGCCAGCAGTTTAAGTCCCGGGAACTACGAGCAGTACTTC. It encodes CASSLSPGNYEQYF.